This is a list of T cell receptor beta chains from one sample in a study of cytomegalovirus exposure and HLA in healthy donors. Assay used: immunoSEQ multiplex PCR; TCRdb lists only in-frame clones, some missing. The sample has 210,000 or so clones; 78% are singletons. What was sequenced was PBMCs. The receptors stem from a boy between 5 and 17 years old in good health and CMV-seronegative. CDR3s include the opening cysteine and the closing phenylalanine or tryptophan. The order of the fields is CDR3 protein, CDR3 DNA, J gene, CDR3 length, clone size, V gene, D gene. The D gene is left open where the match is weak. Only some rows state a clone size, as once, few, many or a class for expanded clones.

CDR3aa: CASSLDPGAGNTIYF
CDR3nt: TGCGCCAGCAGCTTGGATCCCGGGGCTGGAAACACCATATATTTT
j_gene: TRBJ1-3
len: 15
abundance: NA
v_gene: TRBV5-1
d_gene: NA

CDR3aa: CASSPGLAGGPTGELFF
CDR3nt: TGTGCCAGCTCACCCGGACTAGCGGGAGGACCCACCGGGGAGCTGTTTTTT
j_gene: TRBJ2-2
len: 17
abundance: NA
v_gene: TRBV18
d_gene: TRBD2

CDR3aa: CSVNGGGYTF
CDR3nt: TGCAGCGTTAATGGGGGCGGCTACACCTTC
j_gene: TRBJ1-2
len: 10
abundance: NA
v_gene: TRBV29-1
d_gene: NA

CDR3aa: CASSEGRVEKLFF
CDR3nt: TGTGCCAGCAGCGAGGGAAGAGTAGAAAAACTGTTTTTT
j_gene: TRBJ1-4
len: 13
abundance: NA
v_gene: TRBV6-1
d_gene: NA

CDR3aa: CASSSDTANGYTF
CDR3nt: TGTGCCAGCAGCTCGGACACCGCTAATGGCTACACCTTC
j_gene: TRBJ1-2
len: 13
abundance: once
v_gene: TRBV11-1
d_gene: NA

CDR3aa: CASSIRTGGTEAFF
CDR3nt: TGTGCCAGTAGTATCCGAACAGGGGGCACTGAAGCTTTCTTT
j_gene: TRBJ1-1
len: 14
abundance: NA
v_gene: TRBV19
d_gene: TRBD1

CDR3aa: CASSEGRGSSGANVLTF
CDR3nt: TGTGCCAGCAGTGAGGGCAGGGGCTCATCTGGGGCCAACGTCCTGACTTTC
j_gene: TRBJ2-6
len: 17
abundance: NA
v_gene: TRBV2
d_gene: NA

CDR3aa: CASSLRTGGSYEQYF
CDR3nt: TGTGCCAGCAGCTTAAGGACAGGGGGTTCGTACGAGCAGTACTTC
j_gene: TRBJ2-7
len: 15
abundance: NA
v_gene: TRBV11-2
d_gene: TRBD1

CDR3aa: CASRPGTGANQPQHF
CDR3nt: TGTGCCAGCAGGCCCGGGACAGGGGCAAATCAGCCCCAGCATTTT
j_gene: TRBJ1-5
len: 15
abundance: NA
v_gene: TRBV27
d_gene: TRBD1

CDR3aa: CASHLSSYNEQFF
CDR3nt: TGTGCCAGCCACCTGAGCTCCTACAATGAGCAGTTCTTC
j_gene: TRBJ2-1
len: 13
abundance: NA
v_gene: TRBV5-6
d_gene: NA

CDR3aa: CASSRGQGAVGYTF
CDR3nt: TGCGCCAGCAGCCGTGGACAGGGGGCGGTTGGCTACACCTTC
j_gene: TRBJ1-2
len: 14
abundance: NA
v_gene: TRBV5-1
d_gene: TRBD1

CDR3aa: CASRSFNNYEQYF
CDR3nt: TGTGCCAGCCGGAGCTTTAACAACTACGAGCAGTACTTC
j_gene: TRBJ2-7
len: 13
abundance: NA
v_gene: TRBV5-4
d_gene: NA

CDR3aa: CASSQGGRSGTQETQYF
CDR3nt: TGCGCCAGCAGCCAAGGCGGTCGGAGCGGGACCCAAGAGACCCAGTACTTC
j_gene: TRBJ2-5
len: 17
abundance: NA
v_gene: TRBV4-1
d_gene: TRBD2

CDR3aa: CASSSDRVSSEQYF
CDR3nt: TGTGCCAGCAGCTCGGACAGGGTATCGTCCGAGCAGTACTTC
j_gene: TRBJ2-7
len: 14
abundance: NA
v_gene: TRBV11-2
d_gene: TRBD1

CDR3aa: CAGTPGGLAGERTGELFF
CDR3nt: TGTGCCGGGACTCCCGGGGGACTAGCGGGAGAAAGGACCGGGGAGCTGTTTTTT
j_gene: TRBJ2-2
len: 18
abundance: NA
v_gene: TRBV4-2
d_gene: TRBD2

CDR3aa: CASSDYSYEQYF
CDR3nt: TGTGCCAGCAGCGATTACAGCTACGAGCAGTACTTC
j_gene: TRBJ2-7
len: 12
abundance: few
v_gene: TRBV5-6
d_gene: NA

CDR3aa: CASSGPQGYNSGEQYF
CDR3nt: TGCGCCAGCAGCGGGCCGCAGGGTTATAATTCGGGTGAGCAGTACTTC
j_gene: TRBJ2-5
len: 16
abundance: NA
v_gene: TRBV5-1
d_gene: NA

CDR3aa: CASSIRRSTGGKDRYEQYF
CDR3nt: TGTGCCAGCAGTATAAGGAGGAGCACAGGGGGCAAGGACCGGTACGAGCAGTACTTC
j_gene: TRBJ2-7
len: 19
abundance: NA
v_gene: TRBV7-9
d_gene: TRBD1

CDR3aa: CASSLARPQVSTDTQYF
CDR3nt: TGTGCCAGCAGCTTAGCGAGGCCACAGGTTAGCACAGATACGCAGTATTTT
j_gene: TRBJ2-3
len: 17
abundance: NA
v_gene: TRBV7-8
d_gene: NA

CDR3aa: CASSVGLAGSYNEQFF
CDR3nt: TGTGCCAGCAGCGTGGGACTAGCGGGATCCTACAATGAGCAGTTCTTC
j_gene: TRBJ2-1
len: 16
abundance: NA
v_gene: TRBV9
d_gene: TRBD2

CDR3aa: CASSPRVGRYNEQFF
CDR3nt: TGCGCCAGCAGTCCGCGGGTCGGGAGGTACAATGAGCAGTTCTTC
j_gene: TRBJ2-1
len: 15
abundance: NA
v_gene: TRBV10-1
d_gene: TRBD2

CDR3aa: CASSPRGGTSTDTQYF
CDR3nt: TGCGCCAGCAGCCCTAGGGGCGGTACAAGCACAGATACGCAGTATTTT
j_gene: TRBJ2-3
len: 16
abundance: NA
v_gene: TRBV5-1
d_gene: NA

CDR3aa: CASSRDRASGQYF
CDR3nt: TGTGCCAGCAGCCGCGACAGGGCCTCCGGGCAGTACTTC
j_gene: TRBJ2-7
len: 13
abundance: NA
v_gene: TRBV6-5
d_gene: TRBD1

CDR3aa: CASSIRQGGWNTEAFF
CDR3nt: TGTGCCAGTAGTATTAGGCAGGGGGGATGGAACACTGAAGCTTTCTTT
j_gene: TRBJ1-1
len: 16
abundance: NA
v_gene: TRBV19
d_gene: TRBD1

CDR3aa: CASSESGGAGELFF
CDR3nt: TGCGCCAGCAGTGAGAGCGGGGGGGCCGGGGAGCTGTTTTTT
j_gene: TRBJ2-2
len: 14
abundance: NA
v_gene: TRBV10-1
d_gene: TRBD2

CDR3aa: CASSLVIPTGNTEAFF
CDR3nt: TGTGCCAGCAGCTTAGTTATCCCGACAGGGAACACTGAAGCTTTCTTT
j_gene: TRBJ1-1
len: 16
abundance: NA
v_gene: TRBV7-8
d_gene: NA

CDR3aa: CASNQGLAGEQYF
CDR3nt: TGTGCCAGCAACCAGGGGCTAGCGGGGGAGCAGTACTTC
j_gene: TRBJ2-7
len: 13
abundance: NA
v_gene: TRBV6-1
d_gene: TRBD2

CDR3aa: CAWSLRSRRGYTF
CDR3nt: TGTGCCTGGAGTCTCAGAAGCAGGAGGGGCTACACCTTC
j_gene: TRBJ1-2
len: 13
abundance: once
v_gene: TRBV30
d_gene: NA

CDR3aa: CASSEGELYGYPF
CDR3nt: TGTGCCAGCAGTGAAGGGGAATTGTATGGCTACCCCTTC
j_gene: TRBJ1-2
len: 13
abundance: NA
v_gene: TRBV6-5
d_gene: NA

CDR3aa: CASRGSSGANVLTF
CDR3nt: TGTGCCAGCAGGGGCAGCTCTGGGGCCAACGTCCTGACTTTC
j_gene: TRBJ2-6
len: 14
abundance: NA
v_gene: TRBV27
d_gene: NA

CDR3aa: CASSRGLGLAEEQYF
CDR3nt: TGCGCCAGCAGCCGAGGACTTGGGCTAGCGGAGGAGCAGTACTTC
j_gene: TRBJ2-7
len: 15
abundance: NA
v_gene: TRBV4-1
d_gene: TRBD2

CDR3aa: CATSRAWTVYGYTF
CDR3nt: TGTGCCACCAGCAGAGCATGGACAGTCTATGGCTACACCTTC
j_gene: TRBJ1-2
len: 14
abundance: NA
v_gene: TRBV15
d_gene: NA

CDR3aa: CASSESAGAWEQYF
CDR3nt: TGTGCCAGTAGCGAGTCAGCGGGAGCATGGGAGCAGTACTTC
j_gene: TRBJ2-7
len: 14
abundance: NA
v_gene: TRBV19
d_gene: TRBD2

CDR3aa: CASVEGRYRGYTF
CDR3nt: TGCGCCAGCGTTGAAGGGAGGTATCGTGGCTACACCTTC
j_gene: TRBJ1-2
len: 13
abundance: NA
v_gene: TRBV10-2
d_gene: NA

CDR3aa: CASRILGAADTEAFF
CDR3nt: TGTGCCAGTCGCATCTTGGGGGCGGCGGACACTGAAGCTTTCTTT
j_gene: TRBJ1-1
len: 15
abundance: NA
v_gene: TRBV19
d_gene: NA

CDR3aa: CASSLYRGAASPLHF
CDR3nt: TGCGCCAGCAGCTTGTACCGGGGGGCGGCTTCACCCCTCCACTTT
j_gene: TRBJ1-6
len: 15
abundance: NA
v_gene: TRBV5-1
d_gene: NA

CDR3aa: CASSKRDTSGRAGHEQYF
CDR3nt: TGCGCCAGCAGCAAGAGAGACACAAGCGGGAGGGCCGGGCACGAGCAGTACTTC
j_gene: TRBJ2-7
len: 18
abundance: NA
v_gene: TRBV4-1
d_gene: TRBD2

CDR3aa: CASRDRDYEQYF
CDR3nt: TGTGCCAGCAGGGACAGGGACTACGAGCAGTACTTC
j_gene: TRBJ2-7
len: 12
abundance: NA
v_gene: TRBV5-4
d_gene: TRBD1

CDR3aa: CASSLSRRASSYEQYF
CDR3nt: TGTGCCAGCAGTTTATCGCGCAGGGCCAGCAGCTACGAGCAGTACTTC
j_gene: TRBJ2-7
len: 16
abundance: NA
v_gene: TRBV27
d_gene: NA

CDR3aa: CASSLGAQNYQPQHF
CDR3nt: TGTGCCAGCAGCTTAGGGGCGCAGAACTATCAGCCCCAGCATTTT
j_gene: TRBJ1-5
len: 15
abundance: NA
v_gene: TRBV7-9
d_gene: NA

CDR3aa: CAWSLAVDTQYF
CDR3nt: TGTGCCTGGAGTTTGGCGGTAGATACGCAGTATTTT
j_gene: TRBJ2-3
len: 12
abundance: NA
v_gene: TRBV30
d_gene: NA

CDR3aa: CSASNTNGYTF
CDR3nt: TGCAGTGCTAGCAATACTAATGGCTACACCTTC
j_gene: TRBJ1-2
len: 11
abundance: NA
v_gene: TRBV20-1
d_gene: NA

CDR3aa: CASSTTTVGGYTF
CDR3nt: TGTGCCAGCAGCACTACGACAGTGGGGGGCTACACCTTC
j_gene: TRBJ1-2
len: 13
abundance: NA
v_gene: TRBV2
d_gene: NA

CDR3aa: CASSQDNTDGTAYGYTF
CDR3nt: TGTGCCAGCAGCCAAGATAATACAGACGGGACAGCCTATGGCTACACCTTC
j_gene: TRBJ1-2
len: 17
abundance: NA
v_gene: TRBV4-2
d_gene: TRBD1

CDR3aa: CASSPTPRNERGQVNTIYF
CDR3nt: TGTGCCAGCAGCCCTACACCCCGGAACGAAAGGGGGCAAGTAAACACCATATATTTT
j_gene: TRBJ1-3
len: 19
abundance: NA
v_gene: TRBV16
d_gene: TRBD1

CDR3aa: CASSLNIGLAARNEQFF
CDR3nt: TGTGCCAGCAGCTTGAATATAGGACTAGCGGCAAGGAATGAGCAGTTCTTC
j_gene: TRBJ2-1
len: 17
abundance: few
v_gene: TRBV5-4
d_gene: TRBD2

CDR3aa: CASSAQEGYTEAFF
CDR3nt: TGTGCCAGCAGCGCTCAGGAGGGGTACACTGAAGCTTTCTTT
j_gene: TRBJ1-1
len: 14
abundance: once
v_gene: TRBV5-4
d_gene: NA

CDR3aa: CASSVGIDSRSKEQYF
CDR3nt: TGTGCCAGCAGCGTAGGTATCGACAGCAGATCTAAGGAGCAGTACTTC
j_gene: TRBJ2-7
len: 16
abundance: NA
v_gene: TRBV9
d_gene: NA

CDR3aa: CASSYSQGSPPLHF
CDR3nt: TGTGCCAGCAGTTACTCGCAGGGATCTCCACCCCTCCACTTT
j_gene: TRBJ1-6
len: 14
abundance: NA
v_gene: TRBV6-5
d_gene: NA

CDR3aa: CASSKQGITEAFF
CDR3nt: TGTGCCAGCAGTAAACAGGGGATAACTGAAGCTTTCTTT
j_gene: TRBJ1-1
len: 13
abundance: NA
v_gene: TRBV28
d_gene: TRBD1